The 12 T cell receptor beta chains in this list originate from one sample, sequenced in a study of blood T cell repertoires in COVID-19. Some clones are missing from TCRdb's copy, which holds only in-frame ones; the method was immunoSEQ multiplex PCR. This table holds 85,000 to 95,000 clones, about 90% found once. Sequenced: peripheral blood. The source is a woman aged 45-65 years in a cohort sampled during active COVID-19.

The V call is TRBV25-1, the J call TRBJ2-3, with D perhaps TRBD2 (6 bases). CDR3 size: 17 residues. The V end lost 0 bases, the J end lost 3 bases, and 16 bases lay between the germline ends. In germline, CDR1 is MGHDK, CDR2 SYGVNS. The CDR3 coding sequence is TGTGCCAGCAGTGAATACGCCTCGGGTCTAGCGACAGATACGCAGTATTTT. It yields the protein CASSEYASGLATDTQYF.

The chain couples TRBV4-2 to TRBJ2-7; 8 bases align to TRBD1. Germline CDR1 LGHNA, CDR2 YNFKEQ. Trimming took 0 bases from V and 2 from J; bases not matched to a gene: 3. The CDR3 runs to 15 residues. Written as DNA, the CDR3 is TGTGCCAGCAGCCAAGATGCACAGGGGGCCTACGAGCAGTACTTC. This gives the protein CASSQDAQGAYEQYF.

The chain has TRBV5-4 and TRBJ2-1; D uncertain. Germline V CDR1 and CDR2: SGHNT, YYREEE (reference sequence). Trimming took off 3 bases at V and 0 bases at J, with 7 bases between the two ends. The CDR3 covers 14 residues. In DNA form, the CDR3 reads TGTGCCAGCAGCTCTGAGAGCTCCTACAATGAGCAGTTCTTC. This codes for CASSSESSYNEQFF.

This chain joins TRBV19 and TRBJ1-5, with D uncertain. The CDR3 runs to 14 residues. Trimming took 5 bases from V and 2 from J, leaving 10 bases between them. From germline, CDR1 is LNHDA and CDR2 SQIVND (reference sequence). CDR3 sequence reads: CASSPFEGNQPQHF. For the CDR3, the DNA is TGTGCCAGTAGTCCCTTCGAGGGCAATCAGCCCCAGCATTTT.

The chain recombines TRBV23-1 with TRBJ2-7; D is uncertain. TRBV23-1 is an ORF; its function is uncertain. The CDR3 is 13 residues long. The V end lost 11 bases, the J end lost 2 bases, and 16 bases lay between the germline ends. The CDR3 protein is CARFRDKAYEQYF. In DNA, the CDR3 is TGCGCCCGGTTTCGAGATAAAGCCTACGAGCAGTACTTC.

The chain uses TRBV4-1 and TRBJ1-1; D gene unclear. Germline loops: CDR1 MGHRA, CDR2 YSYEKL. This CDR3 is 14 amino acids long. V was trimmed by 5 bases and J by 6 bases, leaving 16 bases between them. CDR3 sequence reads: CASSTLNPGAEAFF. CDR3 nucleotide sequence: TGCGCCAGCAGCACGTTAAACCCTGGAGCTGAAGCTTTCTTT.

The chain's CDR3 is CASSLPQGAVTEAFF. The DNA of the CDR3 is TGTGCCAGCAGTCTACCACAGGGGGCGGTTACTGAAGCTTTCTTT. The genes are TRBV6-5 and TRBJ1-1, with 9 bases lining up with TRBD1. CDR3 size: 15 residues. The ends lost 5 bases at V and 5 bases at J; junction bases unmatched: 9. The germline CDR1 and CDR2 sequences are MNHEY and SVGAGI.

The rearrangement links TRBV5-1 to TRBJ2-7; the D gene is possibly TRBD2 (7 bases). CDR3 length equals 14 residues. The germline V gene has CDR1 SGHRS and CDR2 YFSETQ. V lost 2 bases and J 1 base, leaving 10 bases between the germline ends. CDR3 amino acids: CASSFRGASYEQYF. The CDR3 coding sequence is TGCGCCAGCAGCTTCCGGGGGGCATCCTACGAGCAGTACTTC. The full variable domain, completed using reference TRBV5-1 and TRBJ2-7, is KAGVTQTPRYLIKTRGQQVTLSCSPISGHRSVSWYQQTPGQGLQFLFEYFSETQRNKGNFPGRFSGRQFSNSRSEMNVSTLELGDSALYLCASSFRGASYEQYFGPGTRLTVT.

This chain uses TRBV5-1 with TRBJ1-1; 8 nucleotides match TRBD1. Germline loops: CDR1 SGHRS, CDR2 YFSETQ. J was trimmed by 4 bases and V by 3 bases; bases with no gene match: 5. The CDR3 has 14 residues. The CDR3 DNA is TGCGCCAGCAGCTACTCGGGACAGGCCACTGAAGCTTTCTTT. This gives the protein CASSYSGQATEAFF.

V usage is TRBV19 and J usage is TRBJ1-1, with TRBD1 matching over 12 bases. CDR3 length equals 17 residues. The J segment lost 1 base and the V segment lost 3 bases, leaving 6 bases of the junction unmatched. Germline V gives CDR1 LNHDA, CDR2 SQIVND (reference sequence). In nucleotides, the CDR3 is TGTGCCAGTAGTATGCCCTGGGACAGGGGGCCGAACACTGAAGCTTTCTTT. It yields the protein CASSMPWDRGPNTEAFF. Full variable domain (remainder filled in from reference TRBV19 and TRBJ1-1): DGGITQSPKYLFRKEGQNVTLSCEQNLNHDAMYWYRQDPGQGLRLIYYSQIVNDFQKGDIAEGYSVSREKKESFPLTVTSAQKNPTAFYLCASSMPWDRGPNTEAFFGQGTRLTVV.

The chain has TRBV5-1 and TRBJ2-1; the match to TRBD2 covers 8 bases. There are 19 residues in the CDR3. Unmatched junction bases numbered 15, after V lost 2 bases and J lost 2 bases. CDR1 is SGHRS, CDR2 YFSETQ, per germline. CDR3: CASSFPTYLAGSTYNEQFF. DNA for the CDR3: TGCGCCAGCAGCTTCCCTACGTACCTAGCGGGTTCTACCTACAATGAGCAGTTCTTC.

The chain joins TRBV4-2 to TRBJ2-5, with 13 bases lining up with TRBD2. The CDR3 consists of 17 residues. The V segment lost 2 bases and the J segment 5 bases; nucleotides outside the gene matches: 8. The germline CDR1 and CDR2 sequences are LGHNA and YNFKEQ. This chain's CDR3 is CASSQLGLAGRLETQYF. For the CDR3, the DNA is TGTGCCAGCAGCCAACTGGGACTAGCGGGGCGACTGGAGACCCAGTACTTC.